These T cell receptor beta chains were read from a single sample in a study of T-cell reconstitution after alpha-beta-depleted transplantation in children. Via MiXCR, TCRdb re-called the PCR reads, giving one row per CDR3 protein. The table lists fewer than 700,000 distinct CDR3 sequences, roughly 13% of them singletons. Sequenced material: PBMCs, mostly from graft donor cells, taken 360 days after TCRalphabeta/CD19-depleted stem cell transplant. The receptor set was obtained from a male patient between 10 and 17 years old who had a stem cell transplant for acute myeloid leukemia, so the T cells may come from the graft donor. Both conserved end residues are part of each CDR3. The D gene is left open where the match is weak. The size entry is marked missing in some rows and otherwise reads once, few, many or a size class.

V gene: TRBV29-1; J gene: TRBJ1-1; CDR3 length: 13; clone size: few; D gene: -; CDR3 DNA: TGCAGCGTTGATACAGGGACGGTCACTGAAGCTTTCTTT; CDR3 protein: CSVDTGTVTEAFF
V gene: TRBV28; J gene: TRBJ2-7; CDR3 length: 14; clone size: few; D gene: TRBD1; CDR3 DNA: TGTGCCAGCAGTCCGGGACAGCGAACCTACGAGCAGTACTTC; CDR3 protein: CASSPGQRTYEQYF
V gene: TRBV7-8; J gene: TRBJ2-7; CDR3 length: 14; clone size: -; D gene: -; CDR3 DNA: TGTGCCAGCAGCTTAGAGACTGTAGGCTACGAGCAGTACTTC; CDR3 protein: CASSLETVGYEQYF
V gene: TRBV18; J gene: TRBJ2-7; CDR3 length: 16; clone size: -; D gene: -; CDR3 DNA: TGTGCCAGCTCCCGGAGCAATAACGCCCTGTTCTACGAGCAGTACTTC; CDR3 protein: CASSRSNNALFYEQYF
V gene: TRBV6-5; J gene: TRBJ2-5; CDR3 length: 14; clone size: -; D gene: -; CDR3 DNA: TGTGCCAGCAGTTACTCGAGTGGGCCAGAGACCCAGTACTTC; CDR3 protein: CASSYSSGPETQYF
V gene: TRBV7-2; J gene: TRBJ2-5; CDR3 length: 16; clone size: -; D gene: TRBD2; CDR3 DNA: TGTGCCAGCGGCCTAAGGACTAGCGGTTACCAAGAGACCCAGTACTTC; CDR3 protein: CASGLRTSGYQETQYF
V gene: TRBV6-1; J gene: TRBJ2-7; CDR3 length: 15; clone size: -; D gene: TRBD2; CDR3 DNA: TGTGCCAGCAATCCACTAGCGGGAGGATCCTACGAGCAGTACTTC; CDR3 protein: CASNPLAGGSYEQYF
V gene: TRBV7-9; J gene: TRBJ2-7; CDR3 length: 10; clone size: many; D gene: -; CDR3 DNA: TGTGCCAGCGGTATCGACGAGCAGTACTTC; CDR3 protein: CASGIDEQYF
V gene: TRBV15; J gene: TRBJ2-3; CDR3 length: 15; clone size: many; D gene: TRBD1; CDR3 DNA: TGTGCCACCAGCAGAGATGGGACAGACACAGATACGCAGTATTTT; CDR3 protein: CATSRDGTDTDTQYF
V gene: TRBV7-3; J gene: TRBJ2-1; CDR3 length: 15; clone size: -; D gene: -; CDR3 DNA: TGTGCCAGCAGCGCCCTTTCGGTGTCCTACAATGAGCAGTTCTTC; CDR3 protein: CASSALSVSYNEQFF
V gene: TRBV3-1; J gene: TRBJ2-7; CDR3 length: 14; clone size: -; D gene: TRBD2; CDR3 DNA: TGTGCCAGCAGCCCCGGGGGGTTCTCCTACGAGCAGTACTTC; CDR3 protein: CASSPGGFSYEQYF
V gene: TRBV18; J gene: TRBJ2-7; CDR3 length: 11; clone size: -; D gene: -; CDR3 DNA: TGTGCCGACTTTGGGTGGGGTGAGCAGTACTTC; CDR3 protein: CADFGWGEQYF
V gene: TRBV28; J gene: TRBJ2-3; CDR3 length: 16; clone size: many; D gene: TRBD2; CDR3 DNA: TGTGCCAGCAGTTTACGACTAGCGGACCAAAACGAGACGCAGTATTTT; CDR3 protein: CASSLRLADQNETQYF
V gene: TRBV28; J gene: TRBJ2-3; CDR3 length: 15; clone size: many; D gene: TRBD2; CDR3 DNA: TGTGCCAGCAACCTACTAGCGGGAGGCCCAGATACGCAGTATTTT; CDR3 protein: CASNLLAGGPDTQYF
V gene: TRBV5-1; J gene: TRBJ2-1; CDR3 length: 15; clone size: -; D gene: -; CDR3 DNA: TGCGCCAGCAGCTACGAGGAGTTTAGATTAAATGAGCAGTTCTTC; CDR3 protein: CASSYEEFRLNEQFF
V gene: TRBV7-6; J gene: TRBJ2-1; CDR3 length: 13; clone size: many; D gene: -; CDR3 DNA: TGTGCCAGCAGCTTAAGAACAGCCAATGAGCAGTTCTTC; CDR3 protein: CASSLRTANEQFF
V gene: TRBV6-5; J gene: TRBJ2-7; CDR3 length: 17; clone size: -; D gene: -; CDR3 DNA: TGTGCCAGCAGTTCCAACACGTGGGGAACACAACGCAACGAGCAGTACTTC; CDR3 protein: CASSSNTWGTQRNEQYF
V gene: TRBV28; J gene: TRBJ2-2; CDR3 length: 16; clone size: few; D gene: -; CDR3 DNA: TGTGCCAGCAGTTTTCCTGGCGGGTCGAACACCGGGGAGCTGTTTTTT; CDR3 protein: CASSFPGGSNTGELFF
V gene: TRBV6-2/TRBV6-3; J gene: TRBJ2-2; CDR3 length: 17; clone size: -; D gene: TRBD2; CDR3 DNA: TGTGCCAGCAGCAGGGGACTAGCGGGAGGGGGCACCGGGGAGCTGTTTTTT; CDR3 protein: CASSRGLAGGGTGELFF
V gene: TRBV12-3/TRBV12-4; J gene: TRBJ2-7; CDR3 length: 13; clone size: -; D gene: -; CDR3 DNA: TGTGCCAGCACCCTGCGGGACACTAAAGAGCAGTACTTC; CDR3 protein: CASTLRDTKEQYF
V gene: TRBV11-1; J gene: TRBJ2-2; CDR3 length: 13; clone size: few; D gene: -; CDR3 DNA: TGTGCCAGCAGCTTTACTAGCACCGGGGAGCTGTTTTTT; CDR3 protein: CASSFTSTGELFF
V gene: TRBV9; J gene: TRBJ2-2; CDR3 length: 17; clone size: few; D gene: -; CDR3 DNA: TGTGCCAGCAGCGTCCAGGGCCACCGGGGCGGCACCGGGGAGCTGTTTTTT; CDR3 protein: CASSVQGHRGGTGELFF
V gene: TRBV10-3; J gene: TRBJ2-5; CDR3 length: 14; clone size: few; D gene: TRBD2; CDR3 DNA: TGTGCCATCAGGGCGGGAGGGCCCTCAGAGACCCAGTACTTC; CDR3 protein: CAIRAGGPSETQYF
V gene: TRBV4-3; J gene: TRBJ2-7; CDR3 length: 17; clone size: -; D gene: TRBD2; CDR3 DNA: TGCGCCAGCAGCCAAGATCGACTAGCGGGAGTCTACTACGAGCAGTACTTC; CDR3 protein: CASSQDRLAGVYYEQYF
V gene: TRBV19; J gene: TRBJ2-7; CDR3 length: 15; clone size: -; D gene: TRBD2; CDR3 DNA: TGTGCCAGTAGTATAGCCCGGGAGGGCCGTTACGAGCAGTACTTC; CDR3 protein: CASSIAREGRYEQYF
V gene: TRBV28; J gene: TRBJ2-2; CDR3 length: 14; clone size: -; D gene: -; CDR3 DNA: TGTGCCAGCAGTCTCGACCAGCCTACCGGGGAGCTGTTTTTT; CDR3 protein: CASSLDQPTGELFF
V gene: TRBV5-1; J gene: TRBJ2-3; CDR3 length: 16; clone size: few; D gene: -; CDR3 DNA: TGCGCCAGCAGCTTGGCCCGCAGGTTGCCCACAGATACGCAGTATTTT; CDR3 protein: CASSLARRLPTDTQYF
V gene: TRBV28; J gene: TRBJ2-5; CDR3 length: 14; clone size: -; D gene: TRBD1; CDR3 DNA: TGTGCCAGCAGACCCCCGGGACAGGTAGAGACCCAGTACTTC; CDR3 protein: CASRPPGQVETQYF
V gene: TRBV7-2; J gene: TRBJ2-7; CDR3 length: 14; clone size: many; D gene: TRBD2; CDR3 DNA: TGTGCCAGCAGCTGGACTAGCGGGACCTACGAGCAGTACTTC; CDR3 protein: CASSWTSGTYEQYF
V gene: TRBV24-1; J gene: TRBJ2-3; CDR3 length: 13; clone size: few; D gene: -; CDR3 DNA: TGTGCCACGAGCCCAGGGAGGCCAGATACGCAGTATTTT; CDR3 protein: CATSPGRPDTQYF
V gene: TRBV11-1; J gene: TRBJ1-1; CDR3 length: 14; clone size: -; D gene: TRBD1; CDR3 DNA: TGTGCCAGCAGCTCGATGGACAGGGCCACTGAAGCTTTCTTT; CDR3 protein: CASSSMDRATEAFF
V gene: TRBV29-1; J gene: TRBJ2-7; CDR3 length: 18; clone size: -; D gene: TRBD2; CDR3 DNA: TGCAGCGTTGAAGGGGGACTAGCGGGAGGTCCGATTTCCTACGAGCAGTACTTC; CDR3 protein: CSVEGGLAGGPISYEQYF
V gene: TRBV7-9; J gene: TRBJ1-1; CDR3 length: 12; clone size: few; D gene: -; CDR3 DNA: TGTGCCAGCAGAGGACCGATCACTGAAGCTTTCTTT; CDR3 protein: CASRGPITEAFF
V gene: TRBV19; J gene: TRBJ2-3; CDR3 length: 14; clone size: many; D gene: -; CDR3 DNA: TGTGCCAGTAGTAGCGGACTCCCCATGGATACGCAGTATTTT; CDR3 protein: CASSSGLPMDTQYF
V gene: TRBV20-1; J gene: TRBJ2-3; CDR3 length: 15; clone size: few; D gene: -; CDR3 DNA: TGCAGTGCTAAACTTACCGGGACTCGCACAGATACGCAGTATTTT; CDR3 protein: CSAKLTGTRTDTQYF
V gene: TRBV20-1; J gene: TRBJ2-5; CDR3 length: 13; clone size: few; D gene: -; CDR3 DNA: TGCAGTGGGCGGGACAGCCCGGTGGAGACCCAGTACTTC; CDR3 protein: CSGRDSPVETQYF
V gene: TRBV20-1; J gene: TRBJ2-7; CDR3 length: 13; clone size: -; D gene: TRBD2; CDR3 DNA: TGCAGTGCTCCCGGGACTAGTGTGAACGAGCAGTACTTC; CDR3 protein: CSAPGTSVNEQYF